This record looks at one T cell receptor (beta chain) sequence and its context. Per the germline V gene, CDR1 is MNHNS and CDR2 is SASEGT. V was clipped by 4 bases and J by 3 bases, with 13 bases between them. This CDR3 contains 15 residues. The data were taken from a study of identical twins. TCRdb recomputed calls from the 5' RACE reads with MiXCR, one row per CDR3 protein. The table lists around 280,000 distinct CDR3 sequences, approximately 8.5% of them singletons. These same data were also listed under a study on yellow fever vaccine responses in identical twins. As that study records: The T cell response to vaccination in identical twins was reportedly partly convergent and partly personalized.

The sample consisted of memory (CD45RO+) T cells sorted from blood. This chain joins TRBV6-1 and TRBJ1-5; no definite D call. The clonotype comes from a woman aged 18-29 years in good health. The CDR3 loop is CASSGYVGNNQPQHF. The CDR3 DNA follows: TGTGCCAGCAGTGGATATGTCGGAAACAATCAGCCCCAGCATTTT.